This T cell receptor (beta chain) is from a study of human T cells and chemical hapten exposure. Across the whole study: A 2 cm by 2 cm inner upper arm patch received 2% DPC for sensitization.

TCRdb passed the RACE reads through MiXCR, listing each CDR3 protein once. This sample has tens of thousands of distinct CDR3 sequences, with over 9.5% found just once. The time point is: patch test 1, 2 weeks after DPC sensitization. As to treatment: therapeutic diphenylcyclopropenone sensitization with weekly scalp DPC. Germline lookup yields CDR1 MNHEY and CDR2 SVGEGT. The CDR3 runs 14 residues. With V trimmed by 6 bases and J by 5 bases, 6 bases remained unmatched. This clonotype was detected ten times or more. This sequence originates from a man aged 35 to 55 with alopecia areata. Some clones in this sample may be carry-over from other donors' samples. Sequenced here: whole blood, sampled in connection with sensitization to the hapten diphenylcyclopropenone (DPC). The rearrangement joins TRBV6-2 or TRBV6-3 to TRBJ2-7, with 11 bases that match TRBD2. The CDR3 DNA reads TGTGCCAGCAGGCTGGGACTAGCGGTAAACGAGCAGTACTTC. Its protein product is CASRLGLAVNEQYF.